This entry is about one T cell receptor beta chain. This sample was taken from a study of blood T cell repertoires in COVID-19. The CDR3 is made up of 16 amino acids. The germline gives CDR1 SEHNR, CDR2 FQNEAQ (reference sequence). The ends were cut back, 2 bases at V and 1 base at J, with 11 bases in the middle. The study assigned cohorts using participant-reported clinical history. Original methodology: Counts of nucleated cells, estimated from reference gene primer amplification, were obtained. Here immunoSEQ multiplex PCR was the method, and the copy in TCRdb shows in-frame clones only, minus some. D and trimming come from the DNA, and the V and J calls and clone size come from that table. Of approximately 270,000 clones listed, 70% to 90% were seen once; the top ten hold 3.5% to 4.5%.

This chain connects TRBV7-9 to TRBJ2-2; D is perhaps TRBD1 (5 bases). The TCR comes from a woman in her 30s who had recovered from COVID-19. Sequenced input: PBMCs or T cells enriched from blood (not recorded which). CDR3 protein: CASSLSVQVNTGELFF. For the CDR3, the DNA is TGTGCCAGCAGCTTATCGGTACAGGTGAACACCGGGGAGCTGTTTTTT. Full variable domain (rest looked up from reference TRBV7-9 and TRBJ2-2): DTGVSQNPRHKITKRGQNVTFRCDPISEHNRLYWYRQTLGQGPEFLTYFQNEAQLEKSRLLSDRFSAERPKGSFSTLEIQRTEQGDSAMYLCASSLSVQVNTGELFFGEGSRLTVL.